Below are 10 T cell receptor beta chains sequenced from a single sample in a study of metastatic and nonmetastatic thyroid tumors. Each patient went into thyroid surgery without having received any treatment. TCRdb used MiXCR to call clones anew from the PCR reads. Of just over 20,000 clones listed, over 9% are singletons. Sequencing was done on a sample of blood. The receptors originated from a male donor with papillary thyroid cancer or a benign thyroid nodule (not recorded which). Some clones in this sample may be carry-over from other donors' samples.

This clone qualifies as medium-sized (0.01 to 0.1%). The genes are TRBV12-3 or TRBV12-4 and TRBJ1-2; the D is unclear. The V end was cut by 8 bases, the J end by 6 bases, with 10 bases between. The CDR3 is 11 amino acids. The CDR3 DNA follows: TGTGCCAGCGGACTTAAGAATGGCTACACCTTC. As protein: CASGLKNGYTF.

This clone was counted many times. The J gene is TRBJ2-1, the V gene TRBV10-1; 10 nucleotides agree with TRBD1. CDR1 and CDR2 from the germline V gene are WNHNN and SYGVQD (reference sequence). CDR3 length equals 14 residues. Trimming cost V 8 bases and J 5 bases; bases outside gene matches: 6. The CDR3: CASSDGQGDNEQFF. The DNA of the CDR3 is TGCGCCAGCTCGGACGGACAGGGGGACAATGAGCAGTTCTTC.

The chain employs TRBV7-8 and TRBJ1-6; D is unclear. Trimming cost V 4 bases and J 9 bases, with 10 bases left between them. CDR1 is SGHVS and CDR2 is FQNEAQ in the germline V gene. The CDR3 runs 13 residues. This CDR3 reads CASSSGPGSPLHF. The CDR3 bases are TGTGCCAGCAGCTCAGGTCCAGGTTCACCCCTCCACTTT.

This clone was observed many times. The CDR3, as DNA: TGTGCCACCAGTGATCTAGGGACAGGGTCGTTGACAGATACGCAGTATTTT. Protein sequence: CATSDLGTGSLTDTQYF. The chain carries TRBV24-1 and TRBJ2-3; 9 bases are a match to TRBD1. Per the germline V gene, CDR1 is KGHDR and CDR2 is SFDVKD. CDR3 size: 17 residues. The trim removed 3 bases at V and 3 bases at J, leaving 9 bases unmatched.

This clone was recorded a few times. DNA for the CDR3: TGTGCCAGCACCATCCCAGGACAGGGGGCGACCTATGGCTACACCTTC. It specifies CASTIPGQGATYGYTF. The chain has TRBV28 and TRBJ1-2; 11 bases are shared with TRBD1. The CDR3 spans 16 residues. V shed 7 bases, J shed 4 bases, and the junction held 11 bases outside the gene matches. The germline CDR1 and CDR2 sequences are MDHEN and SYDVKM.

This clone appeared a few times. The chain uses TRBV6-2 or TRBV6-3 and TRBJ1-5; no reliable D call. Trimming left V 0 bases short and J 6 bases short, with 6 bases between. The CDR3 has 13 residues. CDR1 and CDR2 (germline): MNHEY, SVGEGT. CDR3 sequence reads: CASSYSAVQPQHF. The CDR3, as DNA: TGTGCCAGCAGTTACTCTGCAGTTCAGCCCCAGCATTTT.

The chain employs TRBV20-1 and TRBJ2-1; TRBD2 matches 9 bases. Germline CDR1 and CDR2: DFQATT and SNEGSKA (reference sequence). This CDR3 has 14 amino acids. V lost 3 bases and J lost 4; bases outside the gene matches: 4. CDR3 protein: CSARIAGVYNEQFF. The CDR3 nucleotides are TGCAGTGCTAGGATAGCGGGAGTGTACAATGAGCAGTTCTTC.

This chain joins TRBV5-1 and TRBJ2-2; possibly TRBD1 for D (6 bases). The CDR3 is 14 residues long. Trimming shortened V by 0 bases and J by 7 bases, and 10 bases separated the two germline ends. Per germline, CDR1 SGHRS and CDR2 YFSETQ. CDR3 residues: CASSLDREDGELFF. CDR3 DNA sequence: TGCGCCAGCAGCTTGGACAGGGAAGACGGGGAGCTGTTTTTT.

This rearrangement joins TRBV28 to TRBJ1-1; no definite D call. V was shortened by 4 bases and J by 3 bases, with 12 bases between the two germline ends. Germline assignment: CDR1 MDHEN and CDR2 SYDVKM. The CDR3 consists of 14 residues. CDR3 bases: TGTGCCAGCAGTTCGTGGGGAGAGGACACTGAAGCTTTCTTT. Amino acids: CASSSWGEDTEAFF.

This clone has a count of ten or more. The V call is TRBV20-1, the J call TRBJ1-1; D gene ambiguous. There are 10 residues in the CDR3. CDR1 and CDR2 from the germline V gene are DFQATT and SNEGSKA (reference sequence). V was shortened by 6 bases and J by 10 bases, with 12 bases between the two germline ends. As DNA, the CDR3 is TGCAGTGCCACGGGAGTAGGAGCTTTCTTT. The encoded protein is CSATGVGAFF.